The entry that follows covers one TCR beta chain sequence. No antigen is known for it. The PCR was carried out with 60 Vbeta primers and 13 Jbeta primers. Assay used: immunoSEQ multiplex PCR; TCRdb lists only in-frame clones, some missing. The sample comprises approximately 220,000 clones, roughly 80% of which are singletons, and around 0.2% rests with the top ten. These data belong to a study of cytomegalovirus exposure and HLA in healthy donors. Study summary: In an early release, HLA-typed donors contributed about 79 million unique TCR sequences. Study results and caveats: CMV antigen specificity of three CMV-associated chains was confirmed in vitro. Donors were assumed by presence/absence analyses to have roughly uniform sequencing depth. TCR beta chain V- and J-gene trimming was linked, in a later analysis, to a missense variant in DCLRE1C.

Trimming removed 4 bases from V and 0 bases from J, with 17 bases in between. The CDR3 length is 17 residues. Germline-derived CDR1 and CDR2 are SEHNR and FQNEAQ (reference sequence). This rearrangement joins TRBV7-9 to TRBJ2-3; TRBD1 might be the D (5 bases). The sequence was collected from a girl aged 2 to 9 in good health and CMV-seronegative. The specimen sequenced was PBMCs. The chain's CDR3 is CASSYLGHEGSTDTQYF. The CDR3 DNA reads as TGTGCCAGCAGCTACCTTGGACACGAAGGTAGCACAGATACGCAGTATTTT.